These T cell receptor beta chains were read from a single sample in a study of T cell responses to AZD1222 COVID-19 vaccine. Repertoires were generated with immunoSEQ multiplex PCR, while TCRdb's copy carries only in-frame clones and drops some. Among about 70,000 clones listed, 85% were seen once. This sample comprised peripheral blood, obtained on day 0 of AZD1222 vaccination. The origin of the receptors is an adult in good health. The CDR3 runs from the conserved cysteine through the conserved F or W. The D gene is left open where the match is weak. Size is omitted from some rows. Given values are once, few, many or a class for expanded clones.

TRBV10-3,TRBD2,.,TRBJ2-7,TGTGCCATCAGAGGACTAGCGGGGGGGGAGCAGTACTTC,CAIRGLAGGEQYF
TRBV5-4,TRBD1,.,TRBJ1-4,TGCGCCCGCCGCTTGGGGGGGGCAGGGGGTGAAAAACTGTTTTTT,CARRLGGAGGEKLFF
TRBV19,TRBD1,.,TRBJ2-1,TGTGCCAGTAGTATAGGGGATACAGGGGGCCCAAAGCAGTTCTTC,CASSIGDTGGPKQFF
TRBV11-3,.,.,TRBJ1-1,TGTGCCAGCAGCCCCCAGGACACTGAAGCTTTCTTT,CASSPQDTEAFF
TRBV6-5,.,.,TRBJ1-2,TGTGCCAGCCGACGTGTCGCTAAGGAAGGCTACACCTTC,CASRRVAKEGYTF
TRBV5-4,TRBD1,few,TRBJ1-2,TGTGCCAGCAGCTTCACAGGGGGCAATGGCTACACCTTC,CASSFTGGNGYTF
TRBV7-2,.,.,TRBJ2-5,TGTGCCAGCAGCTTAGCCTTCCAAGAGACCCAGTACTTC,CASSLAFQETQYF
TRBV7-9,TRBD1,.,TRBJ1-2,TGTGCCAGCAGCTTAAGGGGACAGGGGTATGGCTACACCTTC,CASSLRGQGYGYTF
TRBV2,.,once,TRBJ1-2,TGTGCCAGCAGCCAATCGTACGAGGCCTATGGCTACACCTTC,CASSQSYEAYGYTF
TRBV3-1/TRBV3-2,.,.,TRBJ2-7,TGTGCCAGCAGCCAACCCAGGGCCCCCTACGAGCAGTACTTC,CASSQPRAPYEQYF
TRBV6-6,TRBD2,.,TRBJ2-1,TGTGCCAGCAGCTCCCCTTCCTCCAGCGGGGGGAGGTCCTACAATGAGCAGTTCTTC,CASSSPSSSGGRSYNEQFF
TRBV12-3/TRBV12-4,.,.,TRBJ2-7,TGTGCCAGCAGGGGAACCGCCTACGAGCAGTACTTC,CASRGTAYEQYF
TRBV2,.,.,TRBJ1-1,TGTGCCACGGACGGGGAGAGGAACACTGAAGCTTTCTTT,CATDGERNTEAFF
TRBV6-5,TRBD2,.,TRBJ2-1,TGTGCCAGCAGAGACCAGCGGGGGAAGCAGTTCTTC,CASRDQRGKQFF
TRBV5-1,.,.,TRBJ1-1,TGCGCCAGCAGCCTTCAGACTTCGAACACTGAAGCTTTCTTT,CASSLQTSNTEAFF
TRBV10-3,TRBD1,.,TRBJ2-1,TGTGCCATCAGTAAGGGACAGGGAAGGTACAATGAGCAGTTCTTC,CAISKGQGRYNEQFF
TRBV19,TRBD1,.,TRBJ2-2,TGTGCCAGTAGTACCACAGGGGGTGACACCGGGGAGCTGTTTTTT,CASSTTGGDTGELFF
TRBV6-1,.,.,TRBJ2-7,TGTGCCAGCAGTGAGACAGGTTACGAGCAGTACTTC,CASSETGYEQYF
TRBV7-9,.,.,TRBJ2-1,TGTGCCAGCAGCTTGGGGGTATCCTACAATGAGCGGCAGTTCTTC,CASSLGVSYNERQFF
TRBV7-9,TRBD1,.,TRBJ2-3,TGTGCCAGCAGCGCCCGAGGACAGGGGAGAACAGATACGCAGTATTTT,CASSARGQGRTDTQYF
TRBV15,.,.,TRBJ2-7,TGTGCCACCAGCAGATCGGGACAAAGCTACGAGCAGTACTTC,CATSRSGQSYEQYF
TRBV29-1,.,.,TRBJ2-2,TGCAGCGTTCTCGGGCCAGCCGGGGAGCTGTTTTTT,CSVLGPAGELFF
TRBV10-1,.,.,TRBJ2-5,TGCGCCAGCAGTGAGGGCGGGCAAGAGACCCAGTACTTC,CASSEGGQETQYF
TRBV18,TRBD1,.,TRBJ2-4,TGTGCCAGCTCACCACGGGGACAGGGGGCCGTTACCAAAAACATTCAGTACTTC,CASSPRGQGAVTKNIQYF
TRBV7-6,TRBD1,.,TRBJ2-1,TGTGCCAGCAGCCCTGCCTGGAACAGGGGGTACAATGAGCAGTTCTTC,CASSPAWNRGYNEQFF
TRBV19,.,.,TRBJ1-3,TGTGCCAGTAGTATCTGGCAGAGCTCTGGAAACACCATATATTTT,CASSIWQSSGNTIYF
TRBV27,TRBD1,.,TRBJ1-2,TGTGCCAGTCGGGGACAGACGGATTATGGCTACACCTTC,CASRGQTDYGYTF
TRBV6-1,.,.,TRBJ2-7,TGTGCCAGCAGTGAAAGCGCTGTGAGTGAGCAGTACTTC,CASSESAVSEQYF
TRBV30,.,once,TRBJ1-5,TGTGCCTGGACCCCCTCTAATTTCGGGCAGCCCCAGCATTTT,CAWTPSNFGQPQHF
TRBV29-1,TRBD1,.,TRBJ1-2,TGCAGCGTTGAAGAGGGGACAGATTATGGCTACACCTTC,CSVEEGTDYGYTF
TRBV18,TRBD1,.,TRBJ1-3,TGTGCCAGCTCACCGATGACCGGACAGGGTGGGGGAAACACCATATATTTT,CASSPMTGQGGGNTIYF
TRBV20-1,.,.,TRBJ2-1,TGCAGTGCTAGTGAGGGGGGAGATGAGCAGTTCTTC,CSASEGGDEQFF